This T cell receptor (beta chain) is drawn from a study of T cells in Graves' hyperthyroidism and ophthalmopathy. Amplification of TCR beta CDR3 regions was performed using RNA transcripts as template. First-round RT-PCR of the TCR CDR3 relied on the HTBI primer set. TCRdb reprocessed the multiplex PCR reads via MiXCR and lists one record per CDR3 protein. Of 460,000 or so distinct CDR3 sequences in the sample, approximately 14% are singletons; the top ten hold less than 20%. Germline V CDR1 and CDR2: SGHTA, FQGTGA. The CDR3 length is 15 residues. At least ten counts were recorded for this clonotype. Its antigen is unknown. A much larger clone differs from this one at a single base, so this may be a read error. Study-level findings and limits: From stable hyperthyroidism, ophthalmopathy was separated by a 13 V-J model.

Researchers barred patients who had uncontrolled infection, other autoimmune disease, pregnancy or lactation. Diagnoses rested on clinical symptoms, serum thyroxine and TRAb, thyroid ultrasound and orbital computed tomography. Specimen: blood. The TCR originated in a young woman with Graves' hyperthyroidism. The chain employs TRBV7-3 and TRBJ2-3; D not certain. CDR3 amino acids: CAGSLGGASTDTQYF. The CDR3 DNA sequence: TGTGCCGGCAGCTTAGGTGGCGCTAGCACAGATACGCAGTATTTT.